Presented here are 16 T cell receptor beta chains from one specimen sequenced in a study of cytomegalovirus exposure and HLA in healthy donors. The method was immunoSEQ multiplex PCR; TCRdb's version includes in-frame clones alone and lacks a portion of them. Of around 300,000 clones in the sample, about nine tenths were seen once. The sequenced sample was PBMCs. The receptors were sampled from a woman younger than 45 in good health and CMV-seropositive.

CDR3 DNA sequence: TGCGCCAGCAGCTTGGGCTACTACGAGCAGTACTTC. Protein product: CASSLGYYEQYF. The chain links TRBV5-1 to TRBJ2-7; D not resolved. The V end was cut by 0 bases, the J end by 3 bases, with 4 bases between. The germline CDR1 and CDR2 sequences are SGHRS and YFSETQ. CDR3 size: 12 residues.

J is TRBJ2-2 and V is TRBV6-5; D remains unclear. CDR1 and CDR2 from the germline V gene are MNHEY and SVGAGI. The CDR3 length is 15 residues. Trimming removed 7 bases at V and 4 bases at J, with 16 bases between. The CDR3 bases are TGTGCCAGCACCACGCACTCCTTCGGCACCGGGGAGCTGTTTTTT. Its protein is CASTTHSFGTGELFF.

The CDR3 coding sequence is TGTGCCTGGAGTTTGGGACAGGGGAACACTGAAGCTTTCTTT. Residues: CAWSLGQGNTEAFF. V usage is TRBV30 and J usage is TRBJ1-1; 9 bases are a match to TRBD1. Looked up from germline, CDR1 is GTSNPN and CDR2 is SVGIG (reference sequence). The CDR3 has 14 residues. J lost 1 base, V lost 2 bases, and 2 bases had no gene match. Using reference TRBV30 and TRBJ1-1 for the parts outside the CDR3, the full variable domain is SQTIHQWPATLVQPVGSPLSLECTVEGTSNPNLYWYRQAAGRGLQLLFYSVGIGQISSEVPQNLSASRPQDRQFILSSKKLLLSDSGFYLCAWSLGQGNTEAFFGQGTRLTVV.

This rearrangement joins TRBV5-1 to TRBJ2-1; 9 nucleotides line up with TRBD2. Per germline, CDR1 SGHRS and CDR2 YFSETQ. The CDR3 runs to 15 residues. V dropped 4 bases and J dropped 3; count of bases not matched to a gene: 5. CDR3 sequence: CASSDSSGVYNEQFF. The CDR3 DNA reads TGCGCCAGCAGCGACTCTAGCGGGGTCTACAATGAGCAGTTCTTC.

This sequence joins TRBV5-1 and TRBJ2-3; 9 bases are a match to TRBD1. CDR3 size: 15 residues. CDR1 is SGHRS and CDR2 is YFSETQ in the germline V gene. V lost 4 bases, J lost 6 bases, and 9 bases stayed unmatched. The CDR3 DNA is TGCGCCAGCAGCCTGGACAGGGGAGAAGGGGATACGCAGTATTTT. Residues: CASSLDRGEGDTQYF.

The chain recombines TRBV5-1 with TRBJ2-7, with a possible D match to TRBD2 (5 bases). The germline gives CDR1 SGHRS, CDR2 YFSETQ. V was cut by 3 bases and J by 2 bases, with 9 bases left in between. The CDR3 length is 13 residues. The CDR3 is CASSSDGTYEQYF. As DNA, the CDR3 is TGCGCCAGCAGCTCGGACGGGACCTACGAGCAGTACTTC.

This chain links TRBV13 with TRBJ2-1; D tentatively reads TRBD1 or TRBD2 (5 bases each). The V gene's germline CDR1 is PRHDT and CDR2 FYEKMQ (reference sequence). The CDR3 has 14 amino acids. Trimming cost V 4 bases and J 7 bases, with 14 bases left between them. The CDR3 reads CASSSGARRNEQFF. As DNA, the CDR3 is TGTGCCAGCAGCTCCGGGGCCCGCAGGAATGAGCAGTTCTTC.

The chain carries TRBV6-1 and TRBJ2-7, with 12 bases aligning to TRBD1. The germline CDR1 and CDR2 sequences are MNHNS and SASEGT. CDR3 length: 19 residues. Trimming removed 4 bases from V and 3 bases from J; junction bases left unmatched: 16. For the CDR3, the DNA is TGTGCCAGCAGTGTACCGGGACAGGGGGCGAAAATTTCGGTCTACGAGCAGTACTTC. As protein: CASSVPGQGAKISVYEQYF.

This sequence joins TRBV7-6 and TRBJ1-1, with 9 positions matching TRBD1. V was clipped by 5 bases and J by 5 bases; unmatched bases: 3. CDR3 length equals 13 residues. The germline gives CDR1 SGHVS, CDR2 FNYEAQ. CDR3 DNA sequence: TGTGCCAGCAGCACAGGGGGCGTAACTGAAGCTTTCTTT. Its protein is CASSTGGVTEAFF.

The chain has TRBV5-1 and TRBJ1-4; D ambiguous. V was clipped by 4 bases and J by 2 bases, with 6 bases between them. CDR3 length equals 13 residues. Germline V lookup: CDR1 SGHRS, CDR2 YFSETQ. The CDR3 coding sequence is TGCGCCAGCAGCGTTAGTACTAATGAAAAACTGTTTTTT. Its translation: CASSVSTNEKLFF. Supplemented by reference TRBV5-1 and TRBJ1-4, the full variable domain reads KAGVTQTPRYLIKTRGQQVTLSCSPISGHRSVSWYQQTPGQGLQFLFEYFSETQRNKGNFPGRFSGRQFSNSRSEMNVSTLELGDSALYLCASSVSTNEKLFFGSGTQLSVL.

The chain is built from TRBV5-6 and TRBJ2-5, with 12 bases that match TRBD2. The germline gives CDR1 SGHDT, CDR2 YYEEEE. Trimming took 0 bases from V and 8 from J; bases not matched to a gene: 5. This CDR3 has 15 amino acids. CDR3 amino acids: CASSLDRLAGDTQYF. In DNA form, the CDR3 reads TGTGCCAGCAGCTTGGACCGACTAGCGGGGGACACCCAGTACTTC. Full variable domain (remainder filled in from reference TRBV5-6 and TRBJ2-5): DAGVTQSPTHLIKTRGQQVTLRCSPKSGHDTVSWYQQALGQGPQFIFQYYEEEERQRGNFPDRFSGHQFPNYSSELNVNALLLGDSALYLCASSLDRLAGDTQYFGPGTRLLVL.

This CDR3 is CASSISNQPQHF. CDR3 nucleotide sequence: TGTGCCAGTAGTATCAGCAATCAGCCCCAGCATTTT. The V gene is TRBV19, the J gene TRBJ1-5; D call uncertain. The CDR3 contains 12 residues. CDR1 LNHDA and CDR2 SQIVND come from the germline V gene (reference sequence). The V end was cut by 3 bases, the J end by 1 base, with 1 base between.

This chain links TRBV7-3 with TRBJ1-2, with D unresolved. Germline values: CDR1 SGHTA, CDR2 FQGTGA. This CDR3 spans 13 amino acids. Trimming pared 2 bases from V and 1 base from J, leaving 5 bases between. DNA of the CDR3: TGTGCCAGCAGCTTATCAGATAACTATGGCTACACCTTC. Translated: CASSLSDNYGYTF.

This clone was recorded only once. V and J are TRBV11-2 and TRBJ2-7, with TRBD2 matching over 8 bases. The CDR3 covers 13 residues. Germline assignment: CDR1 SGHAT and CDR2 FQNNGV. The ends lost 5 bases at V and 7 bases at J; junction bases unmatched: 7. The CDR3 sequence is CASSPGLAGEQYF. In DNA form, the CDR3 reads TGTGCCAGCAGCCCTGGACTAGCAGGGGAGCAGTACTTC.

The CDR3 loop is CSVDSLAGGNNEQFF. The CDR3 DNA reads as TGCAGCGTTGACTCACTAGCGGGAGGGAACAATGAGCAGTTCTTC. The chain employs TRBV29-1 and TRBJ2-1, with 13 bases lining up with TRBD2. Losses at the gene ends were 3 bases for V and 5 bases for J; bases not matched to a gene: 4. CDR1 is SQVTM, CDR2 ANQGSEA, per germline. The CDR3 spans 15 residues.

CDR3 sequence (DNA): TGTGCCAGCACCCTAGCGGGTCCCTACGAGCAGTACTTC. This codes for CASTLAGPYEQYF. This rearrangement joins TRBV5-6 to TRBJ2-7, with 8 nucleotides matching TRBD2. This CDR3 spans 13 amino acids. CDR1 SGHDT and CDR2 YYEEEE come from the germline V gene. V gave up 6 bases and J gave up 2 bases; unmatched junction bases: 4.